The 10 T cell receptor beta chains reported below all come from one sample, sequenced in a study of T cells after posttransplantation cyclophosphamide. Control samples came 1 year after myeloablative marrow transplants with methotrexate plus calcineurin inhibitor. The table came from immunoSEQ multiplex PCR; TCRdb's copy has only in-frame clones and leaves some out. The data show tens of thousands of clones, approximately 86% seen once. The sequenced sample was PBMCs, obtained about 400 days after allogeneic stem cell transplant with calcineurin inhibitor and methotrexate. These receptors all come from a female patient aged 25-39 years who received an allogeneic stem cell transplant from an unrelated donor, was CMV-positive, and had acute and chronic GVHD. Some T cells may have originated in the graft donor.

This clone was observed a single time. The chain joins TRBV5-1 to TRBJ2-5; 7 bases match TRBD2. Per the germline V gene, CDR1 is SGHRS and CDR2 is YFSETQ. Trimming cost V 2 bases and J 2 bases; bases outside gene matches: 9. This CDR3 is built from 16 residues. The chain's CDR3 is CASSFGAGLGQETQYF. The CDR3 coding sequence is TGCGCCAGCAGCTTTGGTGCAGGACTAGGGCAAGAGACCCAGTACTTC.

This rearrangement joins TRBV5-1 to TRBJ1-2; no firm D call. Germline values: CDR1 SGHRS, CDR2 YFSETQ. The CDR3 loop spans 12 amino acids. V was shortened by 0 bases and J by 8 bases, with 8 bases between the two germline ends. The CDR3 nucleotides are TGCGCCAGCAGCTTGGATCGCAGGGGCTACACCTTC. Its protein product is CASSLDRRGYTF.

The rearrangement uses TRBV21-1 and TRBJ2-4; the DNA was not compared with TRBD2, the D call given in the table. TRBV21-1 is designated a pseudogene. CDR3 size: 22 residues. The CDR3 protein is CASSKSLTSVSSGGLAKNIQYF. CDR3 in DNA: TGTGCCAGCAGCAAATCCCTGACCTCGGTTAGTAGCGGGGGGCTAGCCAAAAACATTCAGTACTTC.

This clone was seen only a few times. This sequence joins TRBV11-2 and TRBJ2-7; TRBD1 might be the D (6 bases). The CDR3 consists of 14 residues. Germline V gives CDR1 SGHAT, CDR2 FQNNGV. V lost 8 bases to trimming and J lost 5 bases, with 19 bases between them. Written as DNA, the CDR3 is TGTGCCAGCGATTCGCCAGGGGTTCGAAACGAGCAGTACTTC. It translates to CASDSPGVRNEQYF.

V is TRBV5-1 and J is TRBJ2-2, with 11 nucleotides matching TRBD2. The CDR3 sequence is 16 residues long. CDR1 is SGHRS, CDR2 YFSETQ, per germline. V shed 3 bases, J shed 3 bases, and the junction held 4 bases outside the gene matches. CDR3 sequence: CASSSVAGGDTGELFF. The CDR3 DNA reads TGCGCCAGCAGCTCCGTAGCGGGAGGGGACACCGGGGAGCTGTTTTTT.

This clone was detected once. The chain links TRBV5-1 to TRBJ1-1; D is unclear. Looked up from germline, CDR1 is SGHRS and CDR2 is YFSETQ. Trimming shortened V by 1 base and J by 0 bases, and 10 bases separated the two germline ends. The CDR3 consists of 15 residues. Here the CDR3 reads CASSLQSNLNTEAFF. CDR3 DNA sequence: TGCGCCAGCAGCTTGCAGTCAAATCTGAACACTGAAGCTTTCTTT.

The chain links TRBV7-2 to TRBJ1-2; maybe TRBD1 (5 bases). Germline lookup yields CDR1 SGHTA and CDR2 FQGNSA. Trimming took 0 bases from V and 4 from J, leaving 15 bases between them. The CDR3 runs to 16 residues. The CDR3 coding sequence is TGTGCCAGCAGCTTAGCTCGGGGGGTGACCCCCTATGGCTACACCTTC. Protein sequence: CASSLARGVTPYGYTF.

The chain employs TRBV2 and TRBJ1-2; perhaps TRBD1 as D (6 bases). With 3 bases removed from V and 0 bases from J, the gap between germline ends came to 11 bases. CDR3 length: 15 amino acids. Germline V lookup: CDR1 SNHLY, CDR2 FYNNEI. The CDR3 DNA is TGTGCCAGCAGTGACCCGGGACATTCTAACTATGGCTACACCTTC. This encodes CASSDPGHSNYGYTF.

The J gene is TRBJ1-5, the V gene TRBV30; TRBD1 is a possible D gene (6 bases). Germline V gives CDR1 GTSNPN, CDR2 SVGIG (reference sequence). Trimming shortened V by 2 bases and J by 2 bases, and 7 bases separated the two germline ends. The CDR3 spans 13 residues. The DNA of the CDR3 is TGTGCCTGGAGTTCAGGGGGCAATCAGCCCCAGCATTTT. It codes for CAWSSGGNQPQHF.

The gene calls are TRBV10-2 and TRBJ2-3; a possible D gene is TRBD1 (5 bases). CDR3 size: 12 residues. Germline V gene sequence: CDR1 WSHSY, CDR2 SAAADI. Trimming took off 6 bases at V and 9 bases at J, with 13 bases between the two ends. CDR3 DNA: TGCGCCAGCAGCGACAGTCCTGGGACGCAGTATTTT. It is translated as CASSDSPGTQYF.